The 17 T cell receptor beta chains presented below share a single source sample, sequenced in a study of blood T cells in healthy people across ages. Next came a second PCR, run for about 7 to 12 cycles, which used a sample-barcoded 5' primer along with a J-beta primer mix. Each CDR3 protein gets one entry after TCRdb re-called the 5' RACE reads with MiXCR. The sample lists over 600,000 distinct CDR3 sequences, over 20% occurring once. Sequenced sample: blood. The source is a man in his 70s in good health.

In this sample, this clonotype turned up many times. The chain employs TRBV20-1 and TRBJ2-5; D is uncertain. V lost 5 bases, J lost 2 bases, and 12 bases lay in between. Germline loops: CDR1 DFQATT, CDR2 SNEGSKA (reference sequence). The CDR3 length is 13 residues. The CDR3 nucleotides are TGCAGTGCTCCTGGAGAGAAACAAGAGACCCAGTACTTC. This sequence encodes CSAPGEKQETQYF.

The chain combines TRBV18 with TRBJ2-3; the match to TRBD2 covers 12 bases. Germline CDR1 is KGHSH and CDR2 is LQKENI. This CDR3 has 16 residues. V lost 0 bases and J lost 5; bases outside the gene matches: 3. CDR3 nucleotides: TGTGCCAGCTCACCACCAACTAGCGGGAGGAAAGATACGCAGTATTTT. It encodes CASSPPTSGRKDTQYF.

In its sample, this clonotype was seen a few times. The V and J genes are TRBV15 and TRBJ2-1, with D maybe TRBD1 (6 bases). The V and J ends lost 0 bases and 4 bases respectively, with 22 bases between them. This CDR3 is built from 19 residues. Germline values: CDR1 LNHNV, CDR2 YYDKDF (reference sequence). The CDR3 DNA is TGTGCCACCAGCAGAGAGAGGGCCCCGGGACAAAACTCTTACAATGAGCAGTTCTTC. It yields the protein CATSRERAPGQNSYNEQFF. The variable domain in full, with the rest retrieved from reference TRBV15 and TRBJ2-1, is DAMVIQNPRYQVTQFGKPVTLSCSQTLNHNVMYWYQQKSSQAPKLLFHYYDKDFNNEADTPDNFQSRRPNTSFCFLDIRSPGLGDTAMYLCATSRERAPGQNSYNEQFFGPGTRLTVL.

The V gene is TRBV6-4, the J gene TRBJ2-3; 10 bases agree with TRBD2. Germline CDR1 reads MRHNA; CDR2 reads SNTAGT. J gave up 4 bases and V 4 bases, and 2 bases lay outside the gene matches. There are 14 residues in the CDR3. The CDR3: CASSGTSGSDTQYF. The CDR3 nucleotides read TGTGCCAGCAGTGGGACTAGCGGCTCAGATACGCAGTATTTT.

This clonotype has a handful of counts. DNA of the CDR3: TGCAGTGCTAGGGGACTAGCGGGAGCCTTCTACAATGAGCAGTTCTTC. It yields the protein CSARGLAGAFYNEQFF. The genes are TRBV20-1 and TRBJ2-1; TRBD2 aligns across 14 bases. There are 16 residues in the CDR3. The germline V gene has CDR1 DFQATT and CDR2 SNEGSKA (reference sequence). V trimming: 3 bases; J trimming: 3 bases; junction bases outside the gene matches: 4.

The chain uses TRBV4-1 and TRBJ1-3, with unresolved D. V gave up 0 bases and J gave up 4 bases, with 10 bases separating them. Germline V gene sequence: CDR1 MGHRA, CDR2 YSYEKL. The length of the CDR3 is 15 residues. The CDR3 sequence: CASSQDGYSGNTIYF. The CDR3 nucleotides read TGCGCCAGCAGCCAAGACGGGTACTCGGGAAACACCATATATTTT.

This rearrangement joins TRBV4-3 to TRBJ1-4; 9 bases line up with TRBD1. V lost 4 bases and J lost 8; bases outside the gene matches: 8. CDR3 length equals 15 residues. In germline, CDR1 is LGHNA, CDR2 YSLEER. This CDR3 reads CASSPVGTGNEKLFF. DNA for the CDR3: TGCGCCAGCAGCCCTGTGGGGACAGGGAACGAAAAACTGTTTTTT.

The rearrangement joins TRBV20-1 to TRBJ2-5; tentatively, D is TRBD2 (5 bases). The CDR3 extends over 11 amino acids. V dropped 6 bases and J dropped 3 bases, with 8 bases sitting between them. Per germline, CDR1 DFQATT and CDR2 SNEGSKA (reference sequence). This CDR3 is CSADGKETQYF. The CDR3 nucleotides are TGCAGTGCCGACGGGAAAGAGACCCAGTACTTC.

The chain uses TRBV29-1 and TRBJ2-3, with D perhaps assigned TRBD1 or TRBD2 (5 bases each). The CDR3 consists of 15 residues. From germline, CDR1 is SQVTM and CDR2 ANQGSEA. V was shortened by 8 bases and J by 6 bases, with 24 bases between the two germline ends. The CDR3: CSSNPPGGVADTQYF. The CDR3 region has the DNA TGCAGCTCCAATCCGCCTGGGGGTGTAGCGGATACGCAGTATTTT.

In this sample, this clonotype turned up once. The chain combines TRBV12-3 or TRBV12-4 with TRBJ2-5; 10 nucleotides align to TRBD1. The trim removed 5 bases at V and 4 bases at J, leaving 7 bases unmatched. This CDR3 comprises 15 residues. The CDR3 here is CASSRQGAGGETQYF. CDR3 in DNA: TGTGCCAGCAGTAGACAGGGGGCCGGGGGAGAGACCCAGTACTTC.

This chain links TRBV2 with TRBJ2-6; 7 nucleotides agree with TRBD1. Losses at the gene ends were 4 bases for V and 0 bases for J; bases not matched to a gene: 3. CDR1 and CDR2 (germline): SNHLY, FYNNEI. CDR3 length equals 16 residues. The CDR3 DNA sequence: TGTGCCAGCAGTGGACAGGGCGTCTCTGGGGCCAACGTCCTGACTTTC. Its translation is CASSGQGVSGANVLTF. Complete variable domain (other parts from reference TRBV2 and TRBJ2-6): EPEVTQTPSHQVTQMGQEVILRCVPISNHLYFYWYRQILGQKVEFLVSFYNNEISEKSEIFDDQFSVERPDGSNFTLKIRSTKLEDSAMYFCASSGQGVSGANVLTFGAGSRLTVL.

The chain employs TRBV2 and TRBJ2-7, with D possibly matching TRBD1 (6 bases). Germline V gives CDR1 SNHLY, CDR2 FYNNEI. The length of the CDR3 is 14 residues. V dropped 3 bases and J dropped 5 bases, with 14 bases sitting between them. The CDR3, as DNA: TGTGCCAGCAGTGACTTTACAGGGATAGACGAGCAGTACTTC. It is translated as CASSDFTGIDEQYF.

In DNA form, the CDR3 reads TGCAGTGCTACTTACCTAGCGGGAGAAAGTCGAGATACGCAGTATTTT. Translating it yields CSATYLAGESRDTQYF. The rearrangement joins TRBV20-1 to TRBJ2-3, with 10 bases fitting TRBD2. The CDR3 totals 16 residues. V lost 4 bases and J lost 5; bases outside the gene matches: 12. Germline loops: CDR1 DFQATT, CDR2 SNEGSKA (reference sequence).

The chain joins TRBV20-1 to TRBJ2-7; 13 nucleotides line up with TRBD2. CDR1 is DFQATT and CDR2 is SNEGSKA in the germline V gene (reference sequence). The CDR3 length is 15 residues. V gave up 6 bases and J gave up 3 bases; unmatched junction bases: 8. CDR3 amino acids: CSAIGTSGTIYEQYF. The CDR3 nucleotides are TGCAGTGCCATTGGGACTAGCGGGACGATCTACGAGCAGTACTTC.

This clonotype was seen more than once but under ten times. The genes are TRBV4-1 and TRBJ2-7; 8 nucleotides line up with TRBD1. Germline CDR1 reads MGHRA; CDR2 reads YSYEKL. V lost 3 bases, J lost 0 bases, and 4 bases stayed unmatched. The CDR3 length is 15 residues. The CDR3 nucleotides read TGCGCCAGCAGCCAGGGGGACAGGCGCTCCTACGAGCAGTACTTC. It encodes CASSQGDRRSYEQYF.

This clonotype came up a few times. Being one base from a much bigger clone, this may be a read error. The rearrangement uses TRBV7-2 and TRBJ2-5, with no clear D. The assigned J gene may be wrong: the sequence end matches TRBJ2-7 better. The CDR3 loop spans 14 amino acids. Germline V gene data show CDR1 as SGHTA and CDR2 as FQGNSA. The CDR3 DNA reads as TGTGCCAGCAGCTTAGGGCCACGCGCCTACGAGCAGTACTTC. This gives the protein CASSLGPRAYEQYF.

This clonotype occurred a few times. The rearrangement links TRBV29-1 to TRBJ2-5; no definite D call. Germline-derived CDR1 and CDR2 are SQVTM and ANQGSEA. V dropped 5 bases and J dropped 2 bases, with 3 bases sitting between them. The CDR3 length is 10 residues. CDR3 DNA: TGCAGCGTTTCTCAAGAGACCCAGTACTTC. It specifies CSVSQETQYF.